The following is a TCR beta chain sequence with its context. Its antigen has not been determined. Nothing much larger sits one base from this clone, and base qualities are not available. The sample belongs to a study of neoadjuvant anti-PD-1 for oral cavity cancer (dated by TCRdb to about 2021). About the full investigation: Patients mostly received three to four biweekly doses of nivolumab at 3 mg/kg before curative-intent surgical resection. The parent correlative cohort included roughly 12 patients, with an approximately 35% response rate. Patients with complete response, partial response or stable disease by RECIST 1.1 were defined as responders, whereas patients with progression were defined as non-responders. Patients who did not progress were given a fourth nivolumab dose at about day 43 and had definitive surgical resection on days 50-56. Overall results and qualifications from the work: Within PBMCs, T cell clonality (Gini index) was significantly higher in non-responders than responders after neoadjuvant nivolumab. A higher pretreatment blood Treg/Th17 ratio correlated with both higher pretreatment blood TCRbeta clonality and lower post-treatment tumor TCRbeta clonality. TCR analyses included only three patients per response group, and the authors called for larger cohorts for validation.

For deep sequencing, PBMC libraries mostly used about 490 ng of input genomic DNA, with six replicates for each sample. The immunoSEQ hsTCRbeta kit was used to prepare TCRbeta libraries, following the manufacturer's instructions. The completed libraries were mixed into a single pool at 3 nM, then sequenced with an Illumina NovaSeq 6000 S4 flow cell. The study's own analysis went as follows. Raw data preprocessing and quality control were performed with the immunoSEQ Analyzer. The analysis was restricted to productive rearrangements, with each unique CDR3 amino acid sequence defining a clonotype. Repertoire clonality was estimated as the Gini-Simpson index, which was computed with the R package tcR. Student's t test was used to compare Gini indices, and Pearson correlation was used to assess associations with tumor size change. In TCRdb, the immuneACCESS table is reduced to in-frame sequences with V and J assigned. These tables do not hold every clone; where another copy was compared, an unresolved V gene accounts for under half, and the others remain unexplained. D and trimming were read from the DNA, whereas the V and J calls and clone size are those reported in that table. The sample profile shows over 11,000 clones; 71% of them were found once. The ten largest clonotypes hold 3% to 3.5% of the sample.

Including cysteine and phenylalanine, the CDR3 has 12 amino acids. Only the CDR3 portion is preserved as DNA: 36 bases, with reading frame beginning at the first base. Looking up the germline V gene yields CDR1 ENHRY and CDR2 SYGVKD. Trimming takes 8 bases from V and 5 bases from J, and the germline ends sit 12 bases apart. Explained via the paper, the time point label denotes: before neoadjuvant nivolumab. Patients were newly diagnosed with stage II-IVA oral cavity squamous cell carcinoma and had received no prior systemic or radiation treatment. The cohort was made up of patients with locally advanced, HPV-negative oral cavity squamous cell carcinoma. No culture maintenance or expansion was done, as the peripheral blood mononuclear cells went straight to analysis. Samples came from a longitudinal correlative study of a single-arm phase II trial of neoadjuvant nivolumab in oral cavity squamous cell carcinoma. Subject-matched pre- and post-treatment PBMCs and tumors from three responders and three non-responders underwent genomic DNA-based TCRbeta sequencing. Peripheral blood mononuclear cells were collected before nivolumab treatment and were collected again after treatment, at the time of surgery. Genomic DNA was isolated from PBMCs using the Maxwell RSC DNA from Cells kit.

The sample in question was PBMCs, obtained before nivolumab (anti-PD-1) treatment. The receptor comes from a person between 40 and 85 years old with oral cavity squamous cell carcinoma. The chain is assembled from TRBV10-3 and TRBJ1-2, with the D gene call left open. The CDR3 has the sequence CAIRTREYGYTF. The sequenced DNA: TGTGCCATCCGGACGAGAGAGTATGGCTACACCTTC.